The rows below give T cell receptor beta chains drawn from one sample of a study of shared clonotypes between healthy human individuals. The repertoire was sequenced with immunoSEQ multiplex PCR; TCRdb's copy has only in-frame clones and lacks some. The sample lists around 1.1 million clones; approximately 78% were seen once. Sequences were obtained from memory CD4+ T cells from PBMCs. The source of these receptors is a man aged 18-30 years in good health. Some clones in this sample may be carry-over from other donors' samples. CDR3s leave out the opening cysteine and the closing phenylalanine or tryptophan. The D gene is left open where the match is weak.

V gene | D gene | CDR3 protein
TRBV6-7 | NA | ASSRAGLENYEQY
TRBV11-2 | NA | ASSLDRAYEQY
TRBV4-1 | NA | ASSQDSLIVGGTTYEQY
TRBV5-4 | TRBD1 | ASSLAAGQYNSPLH
TRBV9 | NA | ASSVGGQGNTIY
TRBV15 | NA | ATSTRASNQPQH
TRBV7-9 | TRBD2 | ASTNPGTSGTYEQY
TRBV15 | TRBD1 | ATSRDRQGIGYT
TRBV18 | TRBD2 | ASSSLAGSYNEQF
TRBV5-5 | NA | ASSLGLDYGYT
TRBV30 | TRBD1 | AWGTGKSGKLF
TRBV20-1 | NA | SAQRNNEQF
TRBV10-2 | NA | ASSESTGGPRDTGELF
TRBV29-1 | TRBD1 | SVAGTGIGETQY
TRBV27 | TRBD1 | ASSVAGTGKFEQY
TRBV5-4 | TRBD1 | ASSLGRTGGNTIY
TRBV5-8 | NA | ANRVSGRVTEAF
TRBV7-2 | NA | ASSLAPGPGNTIY
TRBV27 | NA | ASSPGSLVGELF
TRBV19 | TRBD1 | ASRPPDLSTGRDGYT
TRBV27 | NA | ASSLGPEGYEQY
TRBV21-1 | NA | ARGTGSGYT
TRBV4-2 | NA | ASSRTENYEQY
TRBV28 | NA | ASSTPGADTQY
TRBV5-8 | TRBD2 | ASSAGTSGYNEQF
TRBV5-1 | NA | ASSLEGGSYNEQF
TRBV6-5 | NA | ASSYPRAGTNEQF
TRBV5-1 | NA | ASSLEWVGDPDTQY